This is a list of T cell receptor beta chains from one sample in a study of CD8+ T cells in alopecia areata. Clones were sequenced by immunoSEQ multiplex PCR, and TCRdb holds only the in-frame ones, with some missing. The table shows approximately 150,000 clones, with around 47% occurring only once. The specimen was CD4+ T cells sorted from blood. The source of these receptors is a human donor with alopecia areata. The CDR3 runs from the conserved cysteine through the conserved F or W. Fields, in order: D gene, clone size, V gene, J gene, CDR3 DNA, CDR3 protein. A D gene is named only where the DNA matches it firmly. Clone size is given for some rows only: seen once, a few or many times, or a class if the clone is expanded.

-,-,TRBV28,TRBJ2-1,TGTGCCAGCAGTTTTCTGGGCGAGCAGTTCTTC,CASSFLGEQFF
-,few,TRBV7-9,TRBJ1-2,TGTGCCAGCAGCTCCTGGGGGTTCGATGGCTACACCTTC,CASSSWGFDGYTF
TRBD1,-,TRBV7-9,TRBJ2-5,TGTGCCAGCAGCTGGACAGGTTTGTGGGAGACCCAGTACTTC,CASSWTGLWETQYF
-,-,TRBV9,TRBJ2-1,TGTGCCAGCAGCGTAGGGGCTTATAACGACAATGAGCAGTTCTTC,CASSVGAYNDNEQFF
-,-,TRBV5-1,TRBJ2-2,TGCGCCAGCAGCTTGGGTGACAGACGCACCGGGGAGCTGTTTTTT,CASSLGDRRTGELFF
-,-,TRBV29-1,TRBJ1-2,TGCAGCGTCAAGAGGGAGCAGCACTCTAAGGGCTACACCTTC,CSVKREQHSKGYTF
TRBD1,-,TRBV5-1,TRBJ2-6,TGCGCCAGAACCGGGACAGCTTCTGGGGCCAACGTCCTGACTTTC,CARTGTASGANVLTF
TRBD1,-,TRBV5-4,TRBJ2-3,TGTGCCAGCAGCATCCAGGGGGCAGATACGCAGTATTTT,CASSIQGADTQYF
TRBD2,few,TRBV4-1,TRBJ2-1,TGCGCCAGCAGCCACAGTAGCGGGAGGGCCGGAAATGAGCAGTTCTTC,CASSHSSGRAGNEQFF
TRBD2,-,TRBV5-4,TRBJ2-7,TGTGCCAGCAGCGAACAACTAGCGGCCTACGAGCAGTACTTC,CASSEQLAAYEQYF
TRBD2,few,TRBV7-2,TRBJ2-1,TGTGCCAGCAGGCCAGGTGGGACTAGCGGGAACGATGAGCAGTTCTTC,CASRPGGTSGNDEQFF
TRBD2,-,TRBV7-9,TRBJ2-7,TGTGCCAGCAGCTTAGGGGCCCAGCGGGAGATCTCCGAGCAGTACTTC,CASSLGAQREISEQYF
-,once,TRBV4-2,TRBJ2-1,TGTGCCAGCAGCCCCGGGAGCTTTCTATCCAATGAGCAGTTCTTC,CASSPGSFLSNEQFF
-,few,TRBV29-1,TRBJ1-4,TGCAGCGTTGATCTCACGGGGGCACGAAAACTGTTTTTT,CSVDLTGARKLFF
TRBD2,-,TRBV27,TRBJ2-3,TGTGCCAGCAGTTCCTCCCATCCCGGGACTACACCAGATACGCAGTATTTT,CASSSSHPGTTPDTQYF
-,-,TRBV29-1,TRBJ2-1,TGCAGCGTTGCTACGGTGAGCTCCTACAATGAGCAGTTCTTC,CSVATVSSYNEQFF
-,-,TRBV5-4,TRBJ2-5,TGTGCCAGCAGCTTGGGGGTTAGCTCCCAAGAGACCCAGTACTTC,CASSLGVSSQETQYF
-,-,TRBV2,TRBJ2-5,TGTGCCAGCAGTGGAGGGACACTCTCCGCAGAGACCCAGTACTTC,CASSGGTLSAETQYF
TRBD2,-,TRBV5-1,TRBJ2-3,TGCGCCAGCAGTCTAGCGGGAGACGCAGATACGCAGTATTTT,CASSLAGDADTQYF
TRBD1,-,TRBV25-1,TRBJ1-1,TGTGCCAGCAGCAGGACAGGGTCCACTGAAGCTTTCTTT,CASSRTGSTEAFF
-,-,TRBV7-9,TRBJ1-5,TGTGCCAGCAGCTTCGGGTCTACTCAGCCCCAGCATTTT,CASSFGSTQPQHF
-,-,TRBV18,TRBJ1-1,TGTGCCAGCTCACCGGGGACGGAAGCTTTCTTT,CASSPGTEAFF
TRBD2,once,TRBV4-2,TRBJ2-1,TGTGCCAGCAGCCCGTCTCAGCTAGCGGGAGTTGGTGAGCAGTTCTTC,CASSPSQLAGVGEQFF
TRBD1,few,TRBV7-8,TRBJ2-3,TGTGCCAGCAGCATGGGACAGGGAAATACGCAGTATTTT,CASSMGQGNTQYF
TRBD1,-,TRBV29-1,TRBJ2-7,TGCAGCGTTGAGATTTATCGGGGACAGGGCTACGAGCAGTACTTC,CSVEIYRGQGYEQYF
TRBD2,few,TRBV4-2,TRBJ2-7,TGTGCCAGCAGCCAAGAAGCCGGGACTAGCCGCGAGCAGTACTTC,CASSQEAGTSREQYF
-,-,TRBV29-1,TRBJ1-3,TGCAGTGGAATAGCGGGAAACACCATATATTTT,CSGIAGNTIYF
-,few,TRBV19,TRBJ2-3,TGTGCCAGTAGTATCATGGACTCCACAGATACGCAGTATTTT,CASSIMDSTDTQYF
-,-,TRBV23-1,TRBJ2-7,TGCGCCAGCAGTCAATCTGCAGGGCTCTACGAGCAGTACTTC,CASSQSAGLYEQYF
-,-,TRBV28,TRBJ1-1,TGTGCCAGCAGTTCCGGGGGGAACACTGAAGCTTTCTTT,CASSSGGNTEAFF
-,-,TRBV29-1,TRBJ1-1,TGCAGCGCTAAAGACACTGAAGCTTTCTTT,CSAKDTEAFF
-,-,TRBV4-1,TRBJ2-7,TGCGCCAGCAGCCAAACCAGGAGCTCCTACGAGCAGTACTTC,CASSQTRSSYEQYF
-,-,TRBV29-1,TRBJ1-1,TGCAGCTCCCGAGCCCGGGGGATGAACACTGAAGCTTTCTTT,CSSRARGMNTEAFF
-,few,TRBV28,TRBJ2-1,TGTGCCAGCAGTTTTGGCGAAACGGGGATCTACAATGAGCAGTTCTTC,CASSFGETGIYNEQFF
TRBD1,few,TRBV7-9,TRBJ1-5,TGTGCCAGCAGCATTACAGGGGGCGGCAATCAGCCCCAGCATTTT,CASSITGGGNQPQHF
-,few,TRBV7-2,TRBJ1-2,TGTGCCAGCAGCTTTAAGGTTTACGGTGGCTACACCTTC,CASSFKVYGGYTF
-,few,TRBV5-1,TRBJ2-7,TGCGCCAGCAGCTTGGAGGTGCGCGACAGGAACTACGAGCAGTACTTC,CASSLEVRDRNYEQYF
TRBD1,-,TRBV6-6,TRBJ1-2,TGTGCCAGCAGTCCGACAGGGTCTAACTATGGCTACACCTTC,CASSPTGSNYGYTF
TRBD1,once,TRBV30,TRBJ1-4,TGTGCCTGGAGTGGGGACAGCCATAATGAAAAACTGTTTTTT,CAWSGDSHNEKLFF
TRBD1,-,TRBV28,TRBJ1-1,TGTGCCAGCAGCGGAGCGGGACAGGGTTTGAACACTGAAGCTTTCTTT,CASSGAGQGLNTEAFF
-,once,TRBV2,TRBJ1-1,TGTGCCAGCATGATGAACACTGAAGCTTTCTTT,CASMMNTEAFF
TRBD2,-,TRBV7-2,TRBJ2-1,TGTGCCAGCAGTATCACTAGCGCGTACAATGAGCAGTTCTTC,CASSITSAYNEQFF
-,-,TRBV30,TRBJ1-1,TGTGCCTGGAGTCTGACATTGAACACTGAAGCTTTCTTT,CAWSLTLNTEAFF
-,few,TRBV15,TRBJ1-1,TGTGCCACCAGCAGGAGAGAGATAAACACTGAAGCTTTCTTT,CATSRREINTEAFF
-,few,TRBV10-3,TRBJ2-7,TGTGCCATCAGTGAGATCGGCTCCTACGAGCAGTACTTC,CAISEIGSYEQYF